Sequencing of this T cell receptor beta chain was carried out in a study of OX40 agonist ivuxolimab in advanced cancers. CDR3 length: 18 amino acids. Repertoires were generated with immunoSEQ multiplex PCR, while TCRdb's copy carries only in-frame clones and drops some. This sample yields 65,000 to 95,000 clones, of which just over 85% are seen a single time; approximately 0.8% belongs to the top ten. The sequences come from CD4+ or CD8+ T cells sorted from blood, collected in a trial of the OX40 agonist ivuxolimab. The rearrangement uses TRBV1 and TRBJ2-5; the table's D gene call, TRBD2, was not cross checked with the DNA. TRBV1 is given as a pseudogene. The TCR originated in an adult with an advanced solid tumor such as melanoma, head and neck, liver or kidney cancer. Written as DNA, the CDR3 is TGCACCAGCAGCCAAGATTATTTTTCGGGGAAGACGGTGGAGACCCAGTACTTC. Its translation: CTSSQDYFSGKTVETQYF.